The 9 T cell receptor beta chains listed next were all sequenced from one sample in a study of blood T cell repertoires in COVID-19. Sequencing was performed with immunoSEQ multiplex PCR; in TCRdb, only in-frame clones are kept and a portion is missing. The data contain under 300,000 clones, 88% of them singletons. Source material: PBMCs or T cells enriched from blood (not recorded which). The origin of the receptors is a woman between 50 and 59 years old who had recovered from COVID-19.

This chain uses TRBV29-1 with TRBJ2-7, with 8 bases lining up with TRBD1. Germline CDR1 is SQVTM and CDR2 is ANQGSEA. This CDR3 spans 11 amino acids. J lost 4 bases, V lost 7 bases, and 3 bases had no gene match. CDR3 in DNA: TGCAGCGCTGGACAGGGTTACGAGCAGTACTTC. This sequence encodes CSAGQGYEQYF.

V and J are TRBV6-2 or TRBV6-3 and TRBJ1-2, with D tentatively TRBD1 (6 bases). The V gene lost 2 bases and the J gene lost 1 base, with 11 bases spanning the gap. This CDR3 has 15 residues. The germline V gene encodes CDR1 MNHEY and CDR2 SVGEGT. The CDR3 reads CASSYRGSFNYGYTF. The CDR3 region has the DNA TGTGCCAGCAGTTACAGGGGGAGTTTTAACTATGGCTACACCTTC.

DNA of the CDR3: TGTGCCAGCAGCTTAAATCAGGGTTACAATGAGCAGTTCTTC. Its protein product is CASSLNQGYNEQFF. The chain carries TRBV7-9 and TRBJ2-1; weak D call: TRBD1 (5 bases). V was shortened by 2 bases and J by 4 bases, with 9 bases between the two germline ends. CDR1 and CDR2 (germline): SEHNR, FQNEAQ (reference sequence). The length of the CDR3 is 14 residues. Variable domain in full (rest from reference TRBV7-9 and TRBJ2-1): DTGVSQNPRHKITKRGQNVTFRCDPISEHNRLYWYRQTLGQGPEFLTYFQNEAQLEKSRLLSDRFSAERPKGSFSTLEIQRTEQGDSAMYLCASSLNQGYNEQFFGPGTRLTVL.

CDR3 sequence: CASSIGGNTEAFF. CDR3 coding DNA: TGTGCCAGCAGCATAGGGGGCAACACTGAAGCTTTCTTT. The chain couples TRBV14 to TRBJ1-1; 7 nucleotides align to TRBD1. Germline V gene lookup returns CDR1 SGHDN and CDR2 FVKESK. V was pared by 5 bases and J by 2 bases, with 2 bases of the junction left unmatched. The CDR3 is 13 amino acids.

For the CDR3, the DNA is TGTGCCAGCAGTTTATTTCTAGCGGGAGGCTATGAGCAGTTCTTC. Translated: CASSLFLAGGYEQFF. The chain recombines TRBV28 with TRBJ2-1; 11 bases match TRBD2. The CDR3 runs 15 residues. V trimming: 1 base; J trimming: 8 bases; junction bases outside the gene matches: 4. In germline, CDR1 is MDHEN, CDR2 SYDVKM.

This clone was detected only once. The chain couples TRBV15 to TRBJ2-4; D may be TRBD1 (5 bases). The V gene's germline CDR1 is LNHNV and CDR2 YYDKDF (reference sequence). The CDR3 is 16 amino acids. V shed 0 bases and J shed 1 base, with 10 bases lying between them. The CDR3 reads CATSREGLGAKNIQYF. CDR3 nucleotide sequence: TGTGCCACCAGCAGAGAGGGGCTTGGGGCCAAAAACATTCAGTACTTC.

The rearrangement uses TRBV7-9 and TRBJ1-2, with D perhaps matching TRBD1 (5 bases). V was shortened by 1 base and J by 0 bases, with 18 bases between the two germline ends. The CDR3 has 18 amino acids. The germline gives CDR1 SEHNR, CDR2 FQNEAQ (reference sequence). The CDR3 is CASSLGSLGKGTNYGYTF. CDR3 bases: TGTGCCAGCAGCTTAGGTTCTTTGGGTAAGGGGACTAACTATGGCTACACCTTC.

A single count supports this clone. The chain employs TRBV7-2 and TRBJ2-7; possible D gene TRBD1, 6 bases. V lost 1 base and J lost 2, with 6 bases in between. CDR3 length: 13 residues. The germline gives CDR1 SGHTA, CDR2 FQGNSA. The CDR3 bases are TGTGCCAGCAGCTTAGACAGGGCCTACGAGCAGTACTTC. It translates to CASSLDRAYEQYF.

V usage is TRBV28 and J usage is TRBJ2-7; possibly TRBD2 for D (6 bases). The ends were cut back, 6 bases at V and 5 bases at J, with 11 bases in the middle. Germline loops: CDR1 MDHEN, CDR2 SYDVKM. There are 12 residues in the CDR3. CDR3 region: CASSSGDHEQYF. CDR3 coding DNA: TGTGCCAGCAGCTCGGGGGACCACGAGCAGTACTTC.